This record covers a single T cell receptor (beta chain). Its antigen is as yet unknown. The CDR3 has 18 amino acids. The trim removed 0 bases at V and 0 bases at J, leaving 9 bases unmatched. Per the germline V gene, CDR1 is MGHDK and CDR2 is SYGVNS. The data were taken from a study of beta chain features in type 1 diabetes. As every portion of the isolated RNA was reverse transcribed, the sequencing read expressed TCRB transcripts. Sequenced by immunoSEQ multiplex PCR; TCRdb stores in-frame clones only, minus some. There are around 350,000 clones in the sample; roughly an eighth occur only once, and 0.017% lies in the top ten. Whole-study findings and limits: Type 1 diabetes patients had VDJ junctions that carried fewer insertions and more deletions.

The TCR sequence derives from a man between 18 and 35 years old in good health. The source material was naive CD4+ T cells from blood. The rearrangement links TRBV25-1 to TRBJ2-7; 9 bases are shared with TRBD2. The CDR3 reads CASSEYGSASGASYEQYF. Here the CDR3 DNA reads TGTGCCAGCAGTGAATATGGTAGTGCTAGCGGGGCCTCCTACGAGCAGTACTTC.